This TCR beta chain appears in the sequencing data of a study of a mutant IDH1 vaccine in newly diagnosed glioma. Study-wide context: Among treated patients, roughly 60% were male and around 40% female, and mean age was approximately 40 years. Earlier therapy was either radiotherapy, temozolomide, or both, and most got both.

Time point here: week 35, safety follow-up. The vaccine gave 300 ug of a 20-mer mutant IDH1 peptide subcutaneously per dose. There were new WHO grade 3 or 4 astrocytomas in the donors, and these were IDH1-mutant and ATRX-lost. Study results and caveats: Among patients, 93.3% showed immune responses induced by the vaccine.

Turning to this clone: The antigen remains unidentified.

Here immunoSEQ multiplex PCR was the method, and the copy in TCRdb shows in-frame clones only, minus some. The sample shows some 33,000 clones, around 73% of them seen only once. The V gene lost 6 bases and the J gene lost 4 bases, with 10 bases spanning the gap. The CDR3 consists of 13 residues. From germline, CDR1 is SGHTA and CDR2 FQGNSA. The rearrangement links TRBV7-2 to TRBJ2-1; possibly TRBD1 or TRBD2 for D (7 bases each). The input for sequencing was PBMCs, taken from a glioma patient whose treatment included an IDH1 peptide vaccine. The clonotype originates from a woman aged 40 to 49 with glioma. The CDR3 nucleotides are TGTGCCAGCAGGCAGGGGGGGTACAATGAGCAGTTCTTC. It codes for CASRQGGYNEQFF.